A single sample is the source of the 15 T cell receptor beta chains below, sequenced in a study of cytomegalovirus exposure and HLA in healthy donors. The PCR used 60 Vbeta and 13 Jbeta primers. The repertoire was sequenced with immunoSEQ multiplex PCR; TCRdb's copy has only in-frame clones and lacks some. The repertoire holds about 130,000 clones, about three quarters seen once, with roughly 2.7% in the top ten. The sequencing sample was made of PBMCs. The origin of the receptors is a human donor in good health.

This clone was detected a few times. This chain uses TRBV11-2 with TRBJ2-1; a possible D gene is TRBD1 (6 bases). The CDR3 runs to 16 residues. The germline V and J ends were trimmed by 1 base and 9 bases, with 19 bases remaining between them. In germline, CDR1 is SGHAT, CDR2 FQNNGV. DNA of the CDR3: TGTGCCAGCAGCTTAGTAGAGACAGGCCCCGTTCGTGAGCAGTTCTTC. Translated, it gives CASSLVETGPVREQFF.

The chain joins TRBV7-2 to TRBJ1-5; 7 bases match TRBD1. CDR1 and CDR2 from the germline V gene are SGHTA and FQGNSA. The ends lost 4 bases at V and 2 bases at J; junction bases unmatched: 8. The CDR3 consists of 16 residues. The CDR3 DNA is TGTGCCAGCAGCTCAACCAACACAGGGGGCAATCAGCCCCAGCATTTT. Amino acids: CASSSTNTGGNQPQHF.

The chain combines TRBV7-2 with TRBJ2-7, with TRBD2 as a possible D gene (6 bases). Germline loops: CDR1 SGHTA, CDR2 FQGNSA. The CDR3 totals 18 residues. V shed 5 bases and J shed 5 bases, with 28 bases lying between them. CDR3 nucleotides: TGTGCCAGCAGCCCCATTGCACATTGGAGGGCCACCTCTCACGAGCAGTACTTC. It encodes CASSPIAHWRATSHEQYF.

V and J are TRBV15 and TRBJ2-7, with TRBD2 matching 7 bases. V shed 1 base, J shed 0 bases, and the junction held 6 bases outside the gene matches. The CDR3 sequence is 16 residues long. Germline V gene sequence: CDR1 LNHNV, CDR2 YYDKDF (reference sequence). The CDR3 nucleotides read TGTGCCACCAGCAGAGTTTTTCTAGCGGACTCCTACGAGCAGTACTTC. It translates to CATSRVFLADSYEQYF.

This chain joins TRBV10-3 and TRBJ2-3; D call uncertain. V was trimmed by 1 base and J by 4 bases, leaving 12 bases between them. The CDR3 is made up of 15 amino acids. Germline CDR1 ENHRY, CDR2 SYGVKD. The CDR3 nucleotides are TGTGCCATCAGTGAGTGGGCAGGTTTGGCAGATACGCAGTATTTT. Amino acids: CAISEWAGLADTQYF.

CDR3 sequence reads: CASSTPGRVQFF. CDR3 nucleotides: TGTGCCAGCTCAACTCCCGGGAGGGTCCAGTTCTTC. The chain combines TRBV7-2 with TRBJ2-1; 8 bases align to TRBD2. J lost 13 bases, V lost 8 bases, and 10 bases had no gene match. Germline loops: CDR1 SGHTA, CDR2 FQGNSA. The CDR3 is 12 residues long. The whole variable domain, remainder taken from reference TRBV7-2 and TRBJ2-1, is GAGVSQSPSNKVTEKGKDVELRCDPISGHTALYWYRQSLGQGLEFLIYFQGNSAPDKSGLPSDRFSAERTGGSVSTLTIQRTQQEDSAVYLCASSTPGRVQFFGPGTRLTVL.

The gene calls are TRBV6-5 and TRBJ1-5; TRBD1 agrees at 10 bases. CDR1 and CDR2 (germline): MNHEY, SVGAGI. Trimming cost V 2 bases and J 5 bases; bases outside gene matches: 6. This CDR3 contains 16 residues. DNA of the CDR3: TGTGCCAGCAGTTACCCCGGGACAGGGGATTATCAGCCCCAGCATTTT. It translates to CASSYPGTGDYQPQHF.

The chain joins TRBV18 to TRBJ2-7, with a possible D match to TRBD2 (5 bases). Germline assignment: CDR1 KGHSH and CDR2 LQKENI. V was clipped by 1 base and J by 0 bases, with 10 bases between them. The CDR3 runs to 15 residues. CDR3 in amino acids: CASSPLQGSSYEQYF. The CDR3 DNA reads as TGTGCCAGCTCACCACTCCAAGGGAGCTCCTACGAGCAGTACTTC.

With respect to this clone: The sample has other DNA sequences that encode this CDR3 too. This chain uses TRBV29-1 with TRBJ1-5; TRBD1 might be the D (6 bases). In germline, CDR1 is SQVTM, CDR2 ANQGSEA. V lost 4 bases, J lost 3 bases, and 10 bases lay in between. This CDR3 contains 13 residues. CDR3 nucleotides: TGCAGCGTTGGCTGGGGGCCCAATCAGCCCCAGCATTTT. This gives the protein CSVGWGPNQPQHF.

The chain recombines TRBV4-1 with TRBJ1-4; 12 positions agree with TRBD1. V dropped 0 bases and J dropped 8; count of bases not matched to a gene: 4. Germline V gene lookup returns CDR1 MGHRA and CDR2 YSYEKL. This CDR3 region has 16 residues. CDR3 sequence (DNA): TGCGCCAGCAGCCAAGATTTCGGGACAGGGGGCGAAAAACTGTTTTTT. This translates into CASSQDFGTGGEKLFF.

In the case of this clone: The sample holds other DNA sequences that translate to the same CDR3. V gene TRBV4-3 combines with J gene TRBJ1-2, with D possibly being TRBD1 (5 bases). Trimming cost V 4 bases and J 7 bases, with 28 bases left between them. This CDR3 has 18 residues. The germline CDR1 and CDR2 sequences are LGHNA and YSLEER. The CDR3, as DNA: TGCGCCAGCAGCCGGACACATAACGCGGGGTCGGCCTATGGTGGCTACACCTTC. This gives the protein CASSRTHNAGSAYGGYTF.

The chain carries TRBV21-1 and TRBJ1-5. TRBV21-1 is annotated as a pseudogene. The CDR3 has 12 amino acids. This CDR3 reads CASSTTNQPQHF. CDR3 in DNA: TGTGCCAGCAGCACGACTAATCAGCCCCAGCATTTT.

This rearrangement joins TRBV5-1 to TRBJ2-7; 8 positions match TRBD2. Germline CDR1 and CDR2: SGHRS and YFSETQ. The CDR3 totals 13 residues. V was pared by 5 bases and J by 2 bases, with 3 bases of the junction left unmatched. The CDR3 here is CASRAGGTYEQYF. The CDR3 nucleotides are TGCGCCAGCAGGGCGGGAGGCACCTACGAGCAGTACTTC.

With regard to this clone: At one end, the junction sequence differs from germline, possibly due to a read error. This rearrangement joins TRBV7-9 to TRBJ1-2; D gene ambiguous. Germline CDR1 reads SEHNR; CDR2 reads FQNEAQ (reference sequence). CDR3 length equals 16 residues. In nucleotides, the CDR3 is TGTTCCAGCAGCCCCTACTCCGGGGATCCTAACTATGGCTACACCTTC. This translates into CSSSPYSGDPNYGYTF.

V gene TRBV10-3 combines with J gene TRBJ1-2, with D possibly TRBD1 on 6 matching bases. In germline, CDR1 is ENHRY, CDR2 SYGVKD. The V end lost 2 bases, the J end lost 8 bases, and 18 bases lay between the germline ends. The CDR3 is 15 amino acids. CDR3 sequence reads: CAISEERGIVRGYTF. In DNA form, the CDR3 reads TGTGCCATCAGTGAGGAAAGGGGGATAGTGCGCGGCTACACCTTC.